Shown below are 27 T cell receptor beta chains from a single sample sequenced in a study of blood T cell repertoires in COVID-19. The assay was immunoSEQ multiplex PCR, and TCRdb's table has in-frame clones only and misses some. The table lists 100,000 to 150,000 clones, more than 75% of them singletons, with less than 2% in the top ten. Sequencing input: peripheral blood. The receptors stem from a human donor in a cohort sampled during active COVID-19.

This clone was detected only a few times. J is TRBJ1-1 and V is TRBV28; D gene unclear. The germline V gene has CDR1 MDHEN and CDR2 SYDVKM. This CDR3 region has 14 residues. Deletions cut 2 bases from V and 0 bases from J, with 7 bases between. The CDR3 nucleotides are TGTGCCAGCAGTTTAGGAGGGATGAACACTGAAGCTTTCTTT. It codes for CASSLGGMNTEAFF.

The chain carries TRBV5-1 and TRBJ2-7; 9 nucleotides align to TRBD1. Germline trimming cut 2 bases from V and 2 bases from J; bases unmatched to any gene: 8. Per germline, CDR1 SGHRS and CDR2 YFSETQ. The CDR3 runs to 16 residues. CDR3: CASSFAAGTGTYEQYF. The CDR3 DNA reads as TGCGCCAGCAGCTTCGCCGCGGGGACAGGGACCTACGAGCAGTACTTC.

V and J are TRBV14 and TRBJ2-7, with 9 positions matching TRBD1. The CDR3 runs 17 residues. The V segment lost 1 base and the J segment 1 base; nucleotides outside the gene matches: 8. Germline V CDR1 and CDR2: SGHDN, FVKESK. The CDR3 coding sequence is TGTGCCAGCAGCCAAGTTGGCGTCGGGACAGGGTCCTACGAGCAGTACTTC. Translation gives CASSQVGVGTGSYEQYF.

The chain is built from TRBV5-8 and TRBJ1-1; maybe TRBD1 (6 bases). The germline CDR1 and CDR2 sequences are SGHTS and YDEGEE. Deletions cut 0 bases from V and 7 bases from J, with 16 bases between. The CDR3 length is 15 residues. The CDR3 is CASSLEVRGSGEAFF. In nucleotides, the CDR3 is TGTGCCAGCAGCTTGGAAGTCAGGGGATCGGGTGAAGCTTTCTTT.

The chain employs TRBV5-1 and TRBJ2-2, with TRBD1 matching 8 bases. V gave up 0 bases and J gave up 6 bases; unmatched junction bases: 1. This CDR3 contains 14 residues. Germline V lookup: CDR1 SGHRS, CDR2 YFSETQ. The CDR3 protein is CASSLADRAGELFF. CDR3 sequence (DNA): TGCGCCAGCAGCTTGGCGGACAGGGCCGGGGAGCTGTTTTTT.

The chain has TRBV6-1 and TRBJ1-1, with TRBD1 as a possible D gene (6 bases). Trimming cost V 0 bases and J 7 bases, with 9 bases left between them. Germline values: CDR1 MNHNS, CDR2 SASEGT. This CDR3 spans 13 amino acids. CDR3 nucleotide sequence: TGTGCCAGCAGTGAAGCGAGGGGGAATGAAGCTTTCTTT. Its translation: CASSEARGNEAFF.

This chain connects TRBV27 to TRBJ2-5, with D possibly TRBD1 on 5 matching bases. The CDR3 loop spans 15 amino acids. Germline CDR1 reads MNHEY; CDR2 reads SMNVEV (reference sequence). Trimming cost V 4 bases and J 5 bases, with 17 bases left between them. This CDR3 is CASSSPSREPETQYF. CDR3 DNA sequence: TGTGCCAGCAGTTCACCCAGCAGGGAACCCGAGACCCAGTACTTC.

This clone was seen a single time. The chain couples TRBV6-2 or TRBV6-3 to TRBJ2-7; D ambiguous. The CDR3 has 12 residues. Trimming pared 4 bases from V and 3 bases from J, leaving 7 bases between. Germline-derived CDR1 and CDR2 are MNHEY and SVGEGT. The CDR3 bases are TGTGCCAGCAGTTTAGTGGTCTACGAGCAGTACTTC. This translates into CASSLVVYEQYF.

CDR3 sequence reads: CASSQGLAGNNYNEQFF. Written as DNA, the CDR3 is TGCGCCAGCAGCCAAGGGCTAGCGGGCAACAACTACAATGAGCAGTTCTTC. The chain has TRBV4-1 and TRBJ2-1, with TRBD2 matching over 8 bases. CDR3 length equals 17 residues. The germline gives CDR1 MGHRA, CDR2 YSYEKL. V shed 1 base and J 3 bases; nucleotides not matched to a gene: 8.

The chain employs TRBV19 and TRBJ1-5, with 8 bases identical to TRBD1. The length of the CDR3 is 15 residues. Germline values: CDR1 LNHDA, CDR2 SQIVND (reference sequence). Germline trimming cut 1 base from V and 7 bases from J; bases unmatched to any gene: 6. CDR3 amino acids: CASSIVGQGRQPQHF. The CDR3 nucleotides are TGTGCCAGTAGTATAGTTGGACAGGGTCGGCAGCCCCAGCATTTT.

This clone has more than one count but fewer than ten. This rearrangement joins TRBV4-1 to TRBJ1-5, with D uncertain. The length of the CDR3 is 16 residues. V was trimmed by 2 bases and J by 0 bases, leaving 11 bases between them. CDR1 MGHRA and CDR2 YSYEKL come from the germline V gene. The CDR3: CASSQHQDYSNQPQHF. CDR3 sequence (DNA): TGCGCCAGCAGCCAACATCAAGACTATAGCAATCAGCCCCAGCATTTT.

This chain joins TRBV6-1 and TRBJ2-1; TRBD2 aligns across 9 bases. This CDR3 has 15 residues. V shed 1 base and J 5 bases; nucleotides not matched to a gene: 3. Per the germline V gene, CDR1 is MNHNS and CDR2 is SASEGT. The CDR3 coding sequence is TGTGCCAGCAGTGAAGAGGCGGGGGGGCACAATGAGCAGTTCTTC. Its translation is CASSEEAGGHNEQFF.

CDR3 residues: CASSDLGTGLYF. The CDR3 DNA sequence: TGTGCCAGCAGTGACTTGGGGACAGGGCTATATTTT. This chain joins TRBV25-1 and TRBJ1-3; 9 nucleotides match TRBD1. Trimming took 3 bases from V and 14 from J; bases not matched to a gene: 5. CDR3 length equals 12 residues. CDR1 and CDR2 from the germline V gene are MGHDK and SYGVNS.

This chain connects TRBV11-3 to TRBJ2-1; D possibly corresponds to TRBD2 (5 bases). The germline V and J ends were trimmed by 3 bases and 9 bases, with 12 bases remaining between them. The CDR3 is made up of 13 amino acids. Germline CDR1 and CDR2: SGHNT and YENEEA. CDR3 nucleotides: TGTGCCAGCAGCTTTGGGAGATATGCTGAGCAGTTCTTC. Protein sequence: CASSFGRYAEQFF.

J is TRBJ2-1 and V is TRBV13; 7 bases align to TRBD2. V was pared by 5 bases and J by 0 bases, with 7 bases of the junction left unmatched. This CDR3 contains 16 residues. Per germline, CDR1 PRHDT and CDR2 FYEKMQ (reference sequence). CDR3 protein: CASSGAGDSSYNEQFF. The DNA of the CDR3 is TGTGCCAGCAGCGGGGCGGGGGATTCCTCCTACAATGAGCAGTTCTTC.

In its sample, this clone was seen a few times. CDR3 sequence reads: CASSQDSGTSKEQYF. In DNA form, the CDR3 reads TGCGCCAGCAGCCAAGATTCTGGGACTAGCAAAGAGCAGTACTTC. The chain carries TRBV4-1 and TRBJ2-7; 9 bases fit TRBD2. Trimming took 0 bases from V and 7 from J; bases not matched to a gene: 7. Germline CDR1 and CDR2: MGHRA and YSYEKL. The CDR3 is 15 amino acids.

V and J are TRBV14 and TRBJ2-7, with 7 bases fitting TRBD2. This CDR3 spans 17 amino acids. Germline trimming cut 2 bases from V and 0 bases from J; bases unmatched to any gene: 10. Looked up from germline, CDR1 is SGHDN and CDR2 is FVKESK. Here the CDR3 DNA reads TGTGCCAGCAGCCAATATTCAGCGGGACGAAGCTCCTACGAGCAGTACTTC. It translates to CASSQYSAGRSSYEQYF. The variable domain in full, with the rest retrieved from reference TRBV14 and TRBJ2-7, is EAGVTQFPSHSVIEKGQTVTLRCDPISGHDNLYWYRRVMGKEIKFLLHFVKESKQDESGMPNNRFLAERTGGTYSTLKVQPAELEDSGVYFCASSQYSAGRSSYEQYFGPGTRLTVT.

V is TRBV5-1 and J is TRBJ2-5; maybe TRBD1 (5 bases). The CDR3 totals 13 residues. V shed 7 bases and J shed 0 bases, with 10 bases lying between them. CDR1 and CDR2 (germline): SGHRS, YFSETQ. CDR3 protein: CASQKGYQETQYF. CDR3 nucleotides: TGCGCCAGCCAAAAGGGGTACCAAGAGACCCAGTACTTC.

The chain is built from TRBV29-1 and TRBJ1-4; maybe TRBD1 (5 bases). Trimming cost V 6 bases and J 3 bases, with 11 bases left between them. This CDR3 is built from 13 residues. Germline V gene lookup returns CDR1 SQVTM and CDR2 ANQGSEA. CDR3 nucleotide sequence: TGCAGCGTAGCAAGGGGCTCTAATGAAAAACTGTTTTTT. It translates to CSVARGSNEKLFF.

The chain is built from TRBV4-1 and TRBJ2-7, with D possibly TRBD1 on 6 matching bases. CDR3 size: 17 residues. CDR1 and CDR2 (germline): MGHRA, YSYEKL. Trimming took off 4 bases at V and 0 bases at J, with 19 bases between the two ends. CDR3 in amino acids: CASSPRSQGSSSYEQYF. The CDR3 DNA is TGCGCCAGCAGCCCAAGATCCCAGGGGTCGAGCTCCTACGAGCAGTACTTC.

This chain joins TRBV7-2 and TRBJ2-4; no firm D call. The V gene lost 2 bases and the J gene lost 0 bases, with 8 bases spanning the gap. Germline CDR1 and CDR2: SGHTA and FQGNSA. This CDR3 is 15 amino acids long. The CDR3 protein is CASSLQVLAKNIQYF. The CDR3 nucleotides are TGTGCCAGCAGCTTACAGGTCTTAGCCAAAAACATTCAGTACTTC.

V is TRBV4-1 and J is TRBJ2-5, with D unclear. From germline, CDR1 is MGHRA and CDR2 YSYEKL. With 0 bases removed from V and 1 base from J, the gap between germline ends came to 9 bases. The CDR3 length is 15 residues. The CDR3 DNA reads as TGCGCCAGCAGCCAAGATGGCAAAAGCCAAGAGACCCAGTACTTC. This sequence encodes CASSQDGKSQETQYF.

The V and J genes are TRBV27 and TRBJ1-4; the D gene is possibly TRBD1 (5 bases). Trimming took off 2 bases at V and 0 bases at J, with 7 bases between the two ends. Looked up from germline, CDR1 is MNHEY and CDR2 is SMNVEV (reference sequence). This CDR3 region has 15 residues. CDR3 amino acids: CASSLPGATNEKLFF. CDR3 sequence (DNA): TGTGCCAGCAGTTTACCGGGGGCAACTAATGAAAAACTGTTTTTT.

The rearrangement joins TRBV7-2 to TRBJ2-5; TRBD2 aligns across 9 bases. The CDR3 consists of 18 residues. V trimming: 7 bases; J trimming: 3 bases; junction bases outside the gene matches: 18. Germline values: CDR1 SGHTA, CDR2 FQGNSA. The CDR3 nucleotides read TGTGCCAGCACCCCCGGGGGCTGGGTAGCGGGAGTAGAAGAGACCCAGTACTTC. Translating gives CASTPGGWVAGVEETQYF.

The J gene is TRBJ2-1, the V gene TRBV29-1; D is perhaps TRBD2 (6 bases). The germline V and J ends were trimmed by 1 base and 5 bases, with 12 bases remaining between them. The CDR3 totals 14 residues. Germline V gene data show CDR1 as SQVTM and CDR2 as ANQGSEA. This CDR3 reads CSVEGLAEHNEQFF. DNA for the CDR3: TGCAGCGTTGAAGGCTTAGCGGAGCACAATGAGCAGTTCTTC.

The CDR3 nucleotides read TGTGCCATCAGGGAGCTGGGGGGCGAGCAGTACTTC. As protein: CAIRELGGEQYF. The J gene is TRBJ2-7, the V gene TRBV10-3, with a tentative D call TRBD2 (6 bases). Germline V gene sequence: CDR1 ENHRY, CDR2 SYGVKD. The CDR3 has 12 residues. V was trimmed by 6 bases and J by 6 bases, leaving 12 bases between them.

J is TRBJ2-7 and V is TRBV5-8; the D gene is possibly TRBD1 (6 bases). Germline-derived CDR1 and CDR2 are SGHTS and YDEGEE. CDR3 size: 15 residues. Trimming removed 3 bases at V and 0 bases at J, with 13 bases between. CDR3 sequence: CASSSRGAVSYEQYF. In DNA form, the CDR3 reads TGTGCCAGCAGCTCCAGGGGAGCCGTCTCCTACGAGCAGTACTTC. Combining the CDR3 with reference TRBV5-8 and TRBJ2-7 gives the whole variable domain EAGVTQSPTHLIKTRGQQATLRCSPISGHTSVYWYQQALGLGLQFLLWYDEGEERNRGNFPPRFSGRQFPNYSSELNVNALELEDSALYLCASSSRGAVSYEQYFGPGTRLTVT.